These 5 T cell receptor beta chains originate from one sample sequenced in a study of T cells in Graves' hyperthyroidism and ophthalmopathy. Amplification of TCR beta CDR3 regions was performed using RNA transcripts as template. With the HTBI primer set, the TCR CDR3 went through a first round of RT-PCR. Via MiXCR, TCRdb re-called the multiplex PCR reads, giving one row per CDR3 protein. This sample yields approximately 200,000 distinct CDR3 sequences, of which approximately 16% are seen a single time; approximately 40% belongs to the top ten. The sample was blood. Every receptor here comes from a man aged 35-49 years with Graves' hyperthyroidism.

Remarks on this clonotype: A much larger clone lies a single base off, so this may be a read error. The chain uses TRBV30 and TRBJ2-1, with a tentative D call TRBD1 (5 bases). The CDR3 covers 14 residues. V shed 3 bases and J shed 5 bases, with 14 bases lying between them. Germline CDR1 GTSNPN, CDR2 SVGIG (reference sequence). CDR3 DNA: TGTGCCTGGAGATGCAGGGCCACCAACAATGAGCAGTTCTTC. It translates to CAWRCRATNNEQFF.

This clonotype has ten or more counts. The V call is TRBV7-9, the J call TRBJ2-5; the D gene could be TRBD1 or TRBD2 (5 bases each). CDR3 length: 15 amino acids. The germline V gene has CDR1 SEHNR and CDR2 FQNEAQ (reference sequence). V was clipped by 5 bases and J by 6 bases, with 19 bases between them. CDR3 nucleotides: TGTGCCAGCAGCCCTACGACCGGGACGCACCAGACCCAGTACTTC. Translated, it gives CASSPTTGTHQTQYF. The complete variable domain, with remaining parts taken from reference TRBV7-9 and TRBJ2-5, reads DTGVSQNPRHKITKRGQNVTFRCDPISEHNRLYWYRQTLGQGPEFLTYFQNEAQLEKSRLLSDRFSAERPKGSFSTLEIQRTEQGDSAMYLCASSPTTGTHQTQYFGPGTRLLVL.

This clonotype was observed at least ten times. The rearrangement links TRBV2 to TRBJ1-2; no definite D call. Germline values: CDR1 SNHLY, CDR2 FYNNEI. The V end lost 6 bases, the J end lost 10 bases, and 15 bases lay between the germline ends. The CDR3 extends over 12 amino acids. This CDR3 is CASSPREGPYTF. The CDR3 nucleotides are TGTGCCAGCAGCCCTAGAGAGGGCCCCTACACCTTC.

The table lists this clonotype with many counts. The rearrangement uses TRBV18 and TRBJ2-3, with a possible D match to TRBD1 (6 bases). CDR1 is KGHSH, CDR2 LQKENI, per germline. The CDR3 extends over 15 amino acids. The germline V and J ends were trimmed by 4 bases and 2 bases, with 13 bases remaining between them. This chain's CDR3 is CASSLPQGTTDTQYF. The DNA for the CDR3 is TGTGCCAGCTCACTGCCCCAGGGGACCACAGATACGCAGTATTTT.

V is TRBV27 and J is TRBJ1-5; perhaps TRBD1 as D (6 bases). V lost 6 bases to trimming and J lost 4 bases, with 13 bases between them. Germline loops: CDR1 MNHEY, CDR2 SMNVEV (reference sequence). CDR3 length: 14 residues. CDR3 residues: CASSLRDTNQPQHF. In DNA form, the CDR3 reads TGTGCCAGCAGCCTTCGGGACACAAATCAGCCCCAGCATTTT.